The 23 T cell receptor beta chains given below trace back to one sample, sequenced in a study of low-dose radiotherapy and immunotherapy resistance in tumors. Regarding time point: before trial treatment. Primers targeting TRAV and TRBV primed first-strand cDNA, covering alpha and beta chains. TCR amplification involved approximately 20 PCR cycles with a constant-region primer and V-primer adapter. Each CDR3 protein gets one entry after TCRdb re-called the reads with MiXCR. The table lists around 69,000 distinct CDR3 sequences, around 31% of them singletons, with over 8.5% in the top ten. The specimen was PBMCs, collected before treatment. The receptors stem from a female donor with ovarian cancer.

This clonotype was seen repeatedly, ten times or more. The chain employs TRBV14 and TRBJ2-7; possibly TRBD1 or TRBD2 for D (5 bases each). CDR1 and CDR2 (germline): SGHDN, FVKESK. This CDR3 region has 17 residues. Trimming stripped 4 bases from V and 3 bases from J, with 22 bases between. Written as DNA, the CDR3 is TGTGCCAGCAGCCTACTGTGGGACCCACACCGCCTCTACGAGCAGTACTTC. Translating gives CASSLLWDPHRLYEQYF.

This clonotype was recorded once. The genes are TRBV6-5 and TRBJ1-1; D not resolved. Trimming shortened V by 5 bases and J by 0 bases, and 10 bases separated the two germline ends. Germline V gives CDR1 MNHEY, CDR2 SVGAGI. This CDR3 contains 14 residues. CDR3 in DNA: TGTGCCAGCAGTGAAAGATTCATGAACACTGAAGCTTTCTTT. The encoded protein is CASSERFMNTEAFF.

The table lists this clonotype with many counts. The chain has TRBV7-8 and TRBJ1-6, with TRBD1 as a possible D gene (6 bases). In germline, CDR1 is SGHVS, CDR2 FQNEAQ. The germline V and J ends were trimmed by 2 bases and 0 bases, with 17 bases remaining between them. CDR3 size: 19 residues. The CDR3 DNA sequence: TGTGCCAGCAGCTTAATTGTGCGGGACACGAGCTCCTATAATTCACCCCTCCACTTT. Translating gives CASSLIVRDTSSYNSPLHF.

About this clonotype itself: It differs at one base from a far larger clone, so likely a read error. This sequence joins TRBV24-1 and TRBJ2-4; 9 bases agree with TRBD1. CDR3 length equals 15 residues. With V trimmed by 5 bases and J by 13 bases, 14 bases remained unmatched. Per the germline V gene, CDR1 is KGHDR and CDR2 is SFDVKD. CDR3 amino acids: CATSAPGQGVDEQYF. In nucleotides, the CDR3 is TGTGCCACCAGTGCCCCGGGACAGGGAGTGGATGAGCAGTACTTC.

Details on this clonotype: A read error likely explains this, since a far larger clone differs by one base. The chain couples TRBV7-2 to TRBJ2-5; D is possibly TRBD1 (7 bases). The germline gives CDR1 SGHTA, CDR2 FQGNSA. The length of the CDR3 is 14 residues. CDR3 residues: CASSARQGGEAQYF. The CDR3 DNA reads as TGTGCCAGCAGCGCACGACAGGGAGGAGAGGCCCAGTACTTC.

This clonotype was picked up many times. This chain joins TRBV27 and TRBJ2-7, with a tentative D call TRBD1 (6 bases). The CDR3 totals 15 residues. The germline V gene encodes CDR1 MNHEY and CDR2 SMNVEV (reference sequence). The germline V and J ends were trimmed by 4 bases and 2 bases, with 15 bases remaining between them. This CDR3 is CASSSRTDLPYEQYF. The CDR3 DNA reads as TGTGCCAGCAGTTCTCGGACAGACCTCCCCTACGAGCAGTACTTC.

This clonotype was detected many times. In DNA form, the CDR3 reads TGTGCCAGCGGAATTCAGGGCTCCTACAATGAGCAGTTCTTC. As protein: CASGIQGSYNEQFF. The V gene is TRBV6-2 or TRBV6-3, the J gene TRBJ2-1, with a possible D match to TRBD1 (5 bases). V was clipped by 8 bases and J by 0 bases, with 11 bases between them. Per germline, CDR1 MNHEY and CDR2 SVGEGT. CDR3 size: 14 residues.

The V call is TRBV5-6, the J call TRBJ2-2; 13 nucleotides align to TRBD2. The V segment lost 4 bases and the J segment 6 bases; nucleotides outside the gene matches: 6. Germline CDR1 reads SGHDT; CDR2 reads YYEEEE. The CDR3 covers 16 residues. This CDR3 reads CASSPPGTSGAGELFF. CDR3 nucleotides: TGTGCCAGCAGCCCCCCCGGGACTAGCGGGGCCGGGGAGCTGTTTTTT.

Details on this clonotype: A single base is all that separates this from a far larger clone, so a read error is likely. The chain is built from TRBV2 and TRBJ2-5, with 8 bases aligning to TRBD2. With V trimmed by 6 bases and J by 11 bases, 14 bases remained unmatched. The CDR3 extends over 14 amino acids. Germline CDR1 SNHLY, CDR2 FYNNEI. The CDR3: CASRSGGAYNEQYF. The CDR3 DNA follows: TGTGCCAGCAGAAGCGGGGGTGCCTACAATGAGCAGTACTTC.

In its sample, this clonotype was seen many times. The CDR3 is CASSSGLAGIEQYF. CDR3 coding DNA: TGTGCCAGCAGCTCGGGACTAGCGGGGATCGAGCAGTACTTC. The J gene is TRBJ2-7, the V gene TRBV11-1, with 13 bases aligning to TRBD2. V shed 4 bases, J shed 6 bases, and the junction held 3 bases outside the gene matches. The CDR3 consists of 14 residues. Looked up from germline, CDR1 is SGHAT and CDR2 is FQDESV (reference sequence).

This clonotype has a count of ten or more. The chain employs TRBV9 and TRBJ2-6; no reliable D call. V lost 1 base to trimming and J lost 2 bases, with 7 bases between them. The CDR3 totals 15 residues. Per the germline V gene, CDR1 is SGDLS and CDR2 is YYNGEE. CDR3 residues: CASSVTAAGANVLTF. For the CDR3, the DNA is TGTGCCAGCAGCGTAACCGCGGCTGGGGCCAACGTCCTGACTTTC.

This sequence joins TRBV5-1 and TRBJ2-1, with no clear D. The CDR3 contains 14 residues. Trimming took 4 bases from V and 4 from J, leaving 12 bases between them. CDR1 and CDR2 (germline): SGHRS, YFSETQ. CDR3 protein: CASSPGTSYNEQFF. The CDR3 bases are TGCGCCAGCAGCCCAGGAACATCATACAATGAGCAGTTCTTC.

This clonotype showed up just a few times. V is TRBV20-1 and J is TRBJ2-5; D gene ambiguous. Germline CDR1 is DFQATT and CDR2 is SNEGSKA (reference sequence). V was cut by 2 bases and J by 0 bases, with 13 bases left in between. The CDR3 runs to 15 residues. CDR3 sequence: CSARSDGLYQETQYF. DNA of the CDR3: TGCAGTGCTAGATCGGACGGTTTGTACCAAGAGACCCAGTACTTC.

A word on this clonotype: Since a much larger clone is just one base distant, this may be a read error. In DNA form, the CDR3 reads TGTGCCAGCAGACCCGGACTAGCGGGGCCGACCCCCTACAATGAGCAGTTCTTC. Translated: CASRPGLAGPTPYNEQFF. The chain links TRBV7-2 to TRBJ2-1, with 12 bases lining up with TRBD2. There are 18 residues in the CDR3. The J segment lost 2 bases and the V segment lost 6 bases, leaving 11 bases of the junction unmatched. Germline-derived CDR1 and CDR2 are SGHTA and FQGNSA.

Of note for this clonotype: Germline is not matched at one junction end, which may reflect a read error. The gene calls are TRBV13 and TRBJ2-4; D remains ambiguous. The CDR3 loop spans 14 amino acids. Germline V gene lookup returns CDR1 PRHDT and CDR2 FYEKMQ (reference sequence). CDR3 in DNA: TGTGCCGGCAGCTTACGACAAGCCAAAAACATTCAGTACTTC. Protein sequence: CAGSLRQAKNIQYF.

As regards this clonotype: The junction departs from the called germline gene at one end, perhaps through a read error. The J gene is TRBJ2-3, the V gene TRBV6-4; 7 bases align to TRBD1. This CDR3 spans 14 amino acids. From germline, CDR1 is MRHNA and CDR2 SNTAGT. CDR3 nucleotides: TGTGCCAGCAGTGACGGCCTTGGGACAGATAAGCAGTATTTT. This codes for CASSDGLGTDKQYF.

The gene calls are TRBV20-1 and TRBJ2-3; 7 bases are shared with TRBD2. Per germline, CDR1 DFQATT and CDR2 SNEGSKA (reference sequence). Trimming cost V 5 bases and J 1 base; bases outside gene matches: 3. The CDR3 is made up of 13 amino acids. CDR3 nucleotides: TGCAGTGCTCCCAGCGGGGGCACAGATACGCAGTATTTT. This translates into CSAPSGGTDTQYF.

This clonotype has ten or more counts. The V call is TRBV6-6, the J call TRBJ1-3, with D unclear. The V and J ends lost 7 bases and 4 bases respectively, with 14 bases between them. The V gene's germline CDR1 is MNHNY and CDR2 SVGAGI (reference sequence). This CDR3 region has 14 residues. CDR3 loop: CASTRPEGGNTIYF. CDR3 nucleotides: TGTGCCAGCACCAGGCCAGAGGGCGGAAACACCATATATTTT.

This clonotype was picked up many times. The chain carries TRBV4-3 and TRBJ2-7; a possible D gene is TRBD2 (7 bases). CDR3 length: 20 amino acids. Germline CDR1 is LGHNA and CDR2 is YSLEER. V was clipped by 1 base and J by 3 bases, with 28 bases between them. CDR3 residues: CASSQGNRGAGRSLYYEQYF. The CDR3 bases are TGCGCCAGCAGCCAAGGAAACCGGGGGGCAGGGAGGTCCCTTTACTACGAGCAGTACTTC.

The CDR3 reads CATSPIGRTNTGELFF. CDR3 in DNA: TGTGCCACCAGTCCCATAGGACGGACGAACACCGGGGAGCTGTTTTTT. This sequence joins TRBV24-1 and TRBJ2-2; D unresolved. The V end lost 6 bases, the J end lost 0 bases, and 13 bases lay between the germline ends. CDR1 KGHDR and CDR2 SFDVKD come from the germline V gene. The CDR3 totals 16 residues.

This chain uses TRBV15 with TRBJ2-7; D not certain. Germline V gene data show CDR1 as LNHNV and CDR2 as YYDKDF (reference sequence). The CDR3 is 13 residues long. The ends were cut back, 0 bases at V and 1 base at J, with 4 bases in the middle. The CDR3 sequence: CATSREVSYEQYF. The CDR3 DNA sequence: TGTGCCACCAGCAGAGAGGTTTCCTACGAGCAGTACTTC.

This clonotype was counted many times. The rearrangement joins TRBV20-1 to TRBJ2-7, with a weak D call TRBD2 (7 bases). The CDR3 is 17 residues long. Germline values: CDR1 DFQATT, CDR2 SNEGSKA (reference sequence). V was clipped by 6 bases and J by 5 bases, with 29 bases between them. CDR3 loop: CSATGGAGAPRAHEQYF. In nucleotides, the CDR3 is TGCAGTGCGACCGGGGGCGCGGGGGCGCCTAGGGCCCACGAGCAGTACTTC.

Ten or more counts support this clonotype. This chain connects TRBV7-8 to TRBJ1-1; D unresolved. Trimming pared 1 base from V and 0 bases from J, leaving 15 bases between. Germline V CDR1 and CDR2: SGHVS, FQNEAQ. CDR3 length equals 17 residues. CDR3 in DNA: TGTGCCAGCAGCTTAGACCTGGGCAGTAACATGAACACTGAAGCTTTCTTT. As protein: CASSLDLGSNMNTEAFF.